The TCR beta chain described here comes from a study of T cell changes during pregnancy in multiple sclerosis. The CDR3 length is 16 residues. J was trimmed by 4 bases and V by 0 bases; bases with no gene match: 7. Germline lookup yields CDR1 ENHRY and CDR2 SYGVKD. Assay used: immunoSEQ multiplex PCR; TCRdb lists only in-frame clones, some missing. The table has tens of thousands of clones, around 92% seen once. The origin of this receptor is a female donor with multiple sclerosis, enrolled in a pregnancy study. The material was CD8+ T cells from peripheral blood mononuclear cells, obtained in the second trimester of pregnancy. The V gene is TRBV10-3, the J gene TRBJ1-2; TRBD1 matches at 8 bases. Here the CDR3 DNA reads TGTGCCATCAGTGAGTCGGAGACAGGGGTGGGCTATGGCTACACCTTC. Protein sequence: CAISESETGVGYGYTF.